This T cell receptor beta chain stems from a study of blood T cell repertoires in COVID-19. As for the study in general: Italy, Spain and the United States were the sources of the convalescent and acute COVID-19 samples. PBMCs, B-cell-depleted T cells, or T cells were the source of the cDNA or gDNA that made up the material.

Assay used: immunoSEQ multiplex PCR; TCRdb lists only in-frame clones, some missing. This table holds 300,000 to 400,000 clones, 80% to 90% found once. Across about 22 US areas, participants ranged in age from roughly 18 to 95 years. CDR1 and CDR2 (germline): LNHDA, SQIVND (reference sequence). The CDR3 extends over 15 amino acids. Trimming removed 1 base at V and 5 bases at J, with 14 bases between. Sequenced: PBMCs or T cells enriched from blood (not recorded which). The chain links TRBV19 to TRBJ1-2; D is uncertain. This receptor was taken from a woman aged 40 to 49 with acute COVID-19. The CDR3 here is CASSIGWEGSYGYTF. CDR3 bases: TGTGCCAGTAGTATAGGATGGGAGGGAAGTTATGGCTACACCTTC.